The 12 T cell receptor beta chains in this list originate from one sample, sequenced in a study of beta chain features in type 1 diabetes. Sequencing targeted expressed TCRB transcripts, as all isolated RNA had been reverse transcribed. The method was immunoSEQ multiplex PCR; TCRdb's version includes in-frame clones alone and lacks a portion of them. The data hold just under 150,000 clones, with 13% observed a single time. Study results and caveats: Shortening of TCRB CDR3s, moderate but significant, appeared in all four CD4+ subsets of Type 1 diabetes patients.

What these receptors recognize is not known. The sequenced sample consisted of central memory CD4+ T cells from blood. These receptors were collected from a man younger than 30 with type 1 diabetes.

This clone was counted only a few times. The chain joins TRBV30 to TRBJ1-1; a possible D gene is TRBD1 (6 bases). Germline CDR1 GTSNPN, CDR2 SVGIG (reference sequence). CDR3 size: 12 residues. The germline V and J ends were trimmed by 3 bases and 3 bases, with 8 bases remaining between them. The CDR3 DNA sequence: TGTGCCTGGAGCAGGGGTCACACTGAAGCTTTCTTT. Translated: CAWSRGHTEAFF. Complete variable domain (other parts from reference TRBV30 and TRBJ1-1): SQTIHQWPATLVQPVGSPLSLECTVEGTSNPNLYWYRQAAGRGLQLLFYSVGIGQISSEVPQNLSASRPQDRQFILSSKKLLLSDSGFYLCAWSRGHTEAFFGQGTRLTVV.

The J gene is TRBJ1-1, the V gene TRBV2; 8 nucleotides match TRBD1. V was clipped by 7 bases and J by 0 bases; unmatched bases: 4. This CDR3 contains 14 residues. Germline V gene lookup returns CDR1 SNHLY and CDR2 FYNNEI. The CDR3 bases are TGTGCCAGCATCCAGGGGGCCATGAACACTGAAGCTTTCTTT. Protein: CASIQGAMNTEAFF.

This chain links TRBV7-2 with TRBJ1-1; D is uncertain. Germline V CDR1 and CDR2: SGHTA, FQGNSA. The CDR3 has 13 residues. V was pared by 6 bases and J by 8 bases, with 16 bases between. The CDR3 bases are TGTGCCAGCAGTCCTACCCCGACCACAGAAGCTTTCTTT. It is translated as CASSPTPTTEAFF.

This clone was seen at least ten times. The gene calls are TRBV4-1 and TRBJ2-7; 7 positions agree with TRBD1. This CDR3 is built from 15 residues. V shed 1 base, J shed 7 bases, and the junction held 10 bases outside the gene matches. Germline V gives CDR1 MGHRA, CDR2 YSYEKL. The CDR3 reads CASSQGWDRSGEQYF. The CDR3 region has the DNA TGCGCCAGCAGCCAAGGCTGGGACAGAAGTGGGGAGCAGTACTTC.

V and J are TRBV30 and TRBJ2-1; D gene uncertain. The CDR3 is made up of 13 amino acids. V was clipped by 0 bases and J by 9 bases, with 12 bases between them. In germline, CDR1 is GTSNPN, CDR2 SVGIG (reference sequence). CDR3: CAWSVKASFEQFF. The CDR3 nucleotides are TGTGCCTGGAGTGTAAAAGCGAGTTTTGAGCAGTTCTTC.

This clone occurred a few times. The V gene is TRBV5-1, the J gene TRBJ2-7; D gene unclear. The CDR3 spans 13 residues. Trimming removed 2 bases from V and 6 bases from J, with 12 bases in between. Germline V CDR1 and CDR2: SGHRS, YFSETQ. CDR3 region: CASSFNDAREQYF. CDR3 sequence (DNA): TGCGCCAGCAGCTTTAACGACGCGCGCGAGCAGTACTTC.

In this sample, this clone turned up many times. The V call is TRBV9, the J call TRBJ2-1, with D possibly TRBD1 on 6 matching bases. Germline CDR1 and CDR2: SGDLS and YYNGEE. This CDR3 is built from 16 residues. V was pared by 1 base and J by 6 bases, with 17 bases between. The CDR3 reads CASSVTGTHLRNEQFF. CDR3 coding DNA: TGTGCCAGCAGCGTAACCGGGACACACCTTCGCAATGAGCAGTTCTTC.

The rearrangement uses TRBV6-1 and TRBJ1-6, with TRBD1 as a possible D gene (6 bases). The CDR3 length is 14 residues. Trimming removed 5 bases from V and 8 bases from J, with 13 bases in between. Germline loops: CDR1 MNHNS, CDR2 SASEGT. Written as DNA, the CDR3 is TGTGCCAGCAGTTTTGGACAGCGCGATTCACCCCTCCACTTT. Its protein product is CASSFGQRDSPLHF.

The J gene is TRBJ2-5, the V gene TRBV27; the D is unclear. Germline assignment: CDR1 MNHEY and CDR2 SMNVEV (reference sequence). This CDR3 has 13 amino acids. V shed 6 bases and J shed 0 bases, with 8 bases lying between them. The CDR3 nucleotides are TGTGCCAGCAGCGCTACCTACCAAGAGACCCAGTACTTC. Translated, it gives CASSATYQETQYF.

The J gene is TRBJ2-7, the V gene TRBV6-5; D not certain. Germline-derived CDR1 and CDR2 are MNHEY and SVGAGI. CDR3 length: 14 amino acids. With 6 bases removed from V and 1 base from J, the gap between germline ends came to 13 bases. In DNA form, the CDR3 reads TGTGCCAGCAGGGAGCGTCCCGAATCCTACGAGCAGTACTTC. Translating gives CASRERPESYEQYF.

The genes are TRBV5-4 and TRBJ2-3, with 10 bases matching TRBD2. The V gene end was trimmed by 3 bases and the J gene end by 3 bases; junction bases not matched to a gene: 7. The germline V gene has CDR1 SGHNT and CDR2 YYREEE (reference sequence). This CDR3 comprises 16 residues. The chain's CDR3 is CASSSERGGRTDTQYF. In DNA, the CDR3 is TGTGCCAGCAGCTCAGAGCGGGGGGGCCGGACAGATACGCAGTATTTT. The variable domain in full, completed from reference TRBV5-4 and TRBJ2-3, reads ETGVTQSPTHLIKTRGQQVTLRCSSQSGHNTVSWYQQALGQGPQFIFQYYREEENGRGNFPPRFSGLQFPNYSSELNVNALELDDSALYLCASSSERGGRTDTQYFGPGTRLTVL.

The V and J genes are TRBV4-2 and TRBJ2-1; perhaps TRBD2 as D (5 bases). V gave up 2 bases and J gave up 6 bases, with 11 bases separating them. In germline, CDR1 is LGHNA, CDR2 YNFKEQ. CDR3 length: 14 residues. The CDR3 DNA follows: TGTGCCAGCAGCCAACCCGGGATCCCCAATGAGCAGTTCTTC. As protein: CASSQPGIPNEQFF.